This TCR beta chain is from a study of blood T cell repertoires in COVID-19. Study context: The United States, Italy and Spain provided the acute and convalescent COVID-19 samples. T cells, B-cell-depleted T cells, or PBMCs provided the cDNA or gDNA that served as material.

In the study's own analysis: Reference gene primer amplification gave estimated nucleated cell counts. Produced via immunoSEQ multiplex PCR; TCRdb's table is partial and in-frame only. The V and J calls and clone size were taken over from that table, and D and trimming were inferred from the DNA. There are roughly 350,000 clones in the sample; over 70% occur only once, and 6% to 7% lies in the top ten. Looked up from germline, CDR1 is LNHDA and CDR2 is SQIVND (reference sequence). J was trimmed by 2 bases and V by 3 bases; bases with no gene match: 3. CDR3 size: 14 residues. Seattle-derived patients entered the study during active infection and were followed longitudinally.

The gene calls are TRBV19 and TRBJ2-5; 7 bases align to TRBD1. Input material: peripheral blood. This clonotype was obtained from a woman in her forties or fifties with COVID-19, enrolled during active disease. The CDR3, as DNA: TGTGCCAGTAGTATTTGGGGACAGCAAGAGACCCAGTACTTC. Protein product: CASSIWGQQETQYF.